This passage covers 21 T cell receptor beta chains from one sample sequenced in a study of memory CD4+ T cells and cytomegalovirus serostatus. The sort gate was single viable CD3+CD4+CD8-CD45RO+ cells for memory CD4+ T cells. TCRdb's table, derived via immunoSEQ multiplex PCR, lists solely in-frame clones and lacks some. Of about 58,000 clones listed, roughly 84% are singletons. Sequenced: memory CD4+ T cells from blood. The receptors originated from an adult in good health and CMV-seronegative. Some clones in this sample may be carry-over from other donors' samples.

The sample holds a few counts of this clone. The genes are TRBV2 and TRBJ1-5; D is unclear. Germline CDR1 is SNHLY and CDR2 is FYNNEI. The CDR3 spans 14 residues. V gave up 3 bases and J gave up 4 bases, with 10 bases separating them. The CDR3 reads CASSDGSGNQPQHF. CDR3 nucleotides: TGTGCCAGCAGTGACGGCAGCGGGAATCAGCCCCAGCATTTT.

The chain employs TRBV7-8 and TRBJ1-5, with a weak D call TRBD1 (5 bases). Germline V gene lookup returns CDR1 SGHVS and CDR2 FQNEAQ. The CDR3 spans 12 residues. V was clipped by 5 bases and J by 7 bases, with 9 bases between them. The CDR3 here is CASSPGEQPQHF. As DNA, the CDR3 is TGTGCCAGCAGCCCGGGGGAACAGCCCCAGCATTTT.

The chain employs TRBV7-2 and TRBJ2-3; D remains ambiguous. CDR1 is SGHTA, CDR2 FQGNSA, per germline. There are 11 residues in the CDR3. V gave up 5 bases and J gave up 2 bases, with 2 bases separating them. The CDR3 bases are TGTGCCAGCAGCCACACAGATACGCAGTATTTT. Residues: CASSHTDTQYF. The full variable domain, rest sourced from reference TRBV7-2 and TRBJ2-3, is GAGVSQSPSNKVTEKGKDVELRCDPISGHTALYWYRQSLGQGLEFLIYFQGNSAPDKSGLPSDRFSAERTGGSVSTLTIQRTQQEDSAVYLCASSHTDTQYFGPGTRLTVL.

CDR3 residues: CASSPSASGSGVGELFF. In DNA, the CDR3 is TGTGCCAGCAGCCCCAGTGCTAGCGGGAGTGGTGTCGGGGAGCTGTTTTTT. The rearrangement joins TRBV7-2 to TRBJ2-2; 10 positions match TRBD2. Per the germline V gene, CDR1 is SGHTA and CDR2 is FQGNSA. Trimming removed 5 bases from V and 7 bases from J; junction bases left unmatched: 13. CDR3 length: 17 amino acids.

The J gene is TRBJ1-2, the V gene TRBV18, with D uncertain. CDR1 KGHSH and CDR2 LQKENI come from the germline V gene. The CDR3 runs 14 residues. V gave up 3 bases and J gave up 0 bases, with 8 bases separating them. CDR3 sequence: CASSPAKANYGYTF. The CDR3 DNA is TGTGCCAGCTCACCGGCAAAAGCTAACTATGGCTACACCTTC.

The V gene is TRBV5-1, the J gene TRBJ1-5; 8 nucleotides agree with TRBD1. The germline V gene has CDR1 SGHRS and CDR2 YFSETQ. The V gene end was trimmed by 4 bases and the J gene end by 7 bases; junction bases not matched to a gene: 7. The CDR3 extends over 14 amino acids. In DNA form, the CDR3 reads TGCGCCAGCAGCGCCGGACAGGGCGGACAGCCCCAGCATTTT. Amino acid sequence: CASSAGQGGQPQHF.

The chain links TRBV27 to TRBJ2-1, with 11 nucleotides matching TRBD2. This CDR3 contains 14 residues. Germline loops: CDR1 MNHEY, CDR2 SMNVEV (reference sequence). J gave up 7 bases and V 9 bases, and 8 bases lay outside the gene matches. In DNA form, the CDR3 reads TGTGCCAGTTTTGGGGGACTAGCGGTGAATGAGCAGTTCTTC. Its translation is CASFGGLAVNEQFF.

The chain combines TRBV11-2 with TRBJ2-7; D remains ambiguous. V lost 5 bases to trimming and J lost 5 bases, with 13 bases between them. The CDR3 has 13 residues. From germline, CDR1 is SGHAT and CDR2 FQNNGV. CDR3 nucleotides: TGTGCCAGCAGCCGCTCCTTGCTCAACGAGCAGTACTTC. Its protein product is CASSRSLLNEQYF.

The chain combines TRBV15 with TRBJ1-4; tentative D call: TRBD1 (5 bases). The ends were cut back, 3 bases at V and 10 bases at J, with 12 bases in the middle. This CDR3 comprises 13 residues. Germline loops: CDR1 LNHNV, CDR2 YYDKDF (reference sequence). The CDR3 coding sequence is TGTGCCACCAGCAGGCCCCGGGGACCAAAACTGTTTTTT. Its protein is CATSRPRGPKLFF.

This chain connects TRBV4-1 to TRBJ1-2, with 7 bases identical to TRBD1. Germline V lookup: CDR1 MGHRA, CDR2 YSYEKL. The J segment lost 0 bases and the V segment lost 7 bases, leaving 5 bases of the junction unmatched. The CDR3 loop spans 14 amino acids. Here the CDR3 DNA reads TGCGCCAGCACCGAACAGGGGCCTAACTATGGCTACACCTTC. It codes for CASTEQGPNYGYTF.

The rearrangement links TRBV5-6 to TRBJ1-4, with 8 bases fitting TRBD1. CDR1 SGHDT and CDR2 YYEEEE come from the germline V gene. V dropped 4 bases and J dropped 6; count of bases not matched to a gene: 5. The CDR3 totals 14 residues. The CDR3 DNA is TGTGCCAGCAGCCAACAGGGGGTGTATGAAAAACTGTTTTTT. As protein: CASSQQGVYEKLFF.

The gene calls are TRBV7-3 and TRBJ1-2, with D unresolved. V gave up 6 bases and J gave up 1 base, with 12 bases separating them. Germline loops: CDR1 SGHTA, CDR2 FQGTGA. This CDR3 has 14 amino acids. The DNA for the CDR3 is TGTGCCAGCAGTAACGGGCCCAATAACTATGGCTACACCTTC. Translation gives CASSNGPNNYGYTF.

This clone showed up just once. The V and J genes are TRBV28 and TRBJ2-2; perhaps TRBD2 as D (6 bases). V lost 7 bases and J 5 bases, leaving 20 bases between the germline ends. The CDR3 spans 16 residues. Germline CDR1 and CDR2: MDHEN and SYDVKM. CDR3 bases: TGTGCCAGCATCCCGGGCCACCGCCGGGGGACCGGGGAGCTGTTTTTT. Translation: CASIPGHRRGTGELFF.

V gene TRBV2 combines with J gene TRBJ2-2; 7 nucleotides align to TRBD2. Looked up from germline, CDR1 is SNHLY and CDR2 is FYNNEI. The junction had 4 bases not matched to a gene; V was cut back by 6 bases and J by 3 bases. This CDR3 comprises 14 residues. CDR3 in amino acids: CASRRERHTGELFF. The CDR3 DNA reads as TGTGCCAGCAGGCGGGAGAGACACACCGGGGAGCTGTTTTTT.

This clone has a handful of counts. The chain is built from TRBV4-3 and TRBJ1-5; D gene ambiguous. The germline V gene encodes CDR1 LGHNA and CDR2 YSLEER. Trimming stripped 1 base from V and 2 bases from J, with 6 bases between. There are 14 residues in the CDR3. For the CDR3, the DNA is TGCGCCAGCAGCCAAGCGTGGGGCAATCAGCCCCAGCATTTT. Its translation: CASSQAWGNQPQHF.

The gene calls are TRBV18 and TRBJ2-5; D gene ambiguous. V lost 1 base to trimming and J lost 1 base, with 13 bases between them. CDR3 length: 16 residues. CDR1 is KGHSH, CDR2 LQKENI, per germline. In nucleotides, the CDR3 is TGTGCCAGCTCACCACGAGTGGTTGGTGGCCAAGAGACCCAGTACTTC. This codes for CASSPRVVGGQETQYF.

This chain links TRBV27 with TRBJ2-7, with TRBD1 matching over 10 bases. V was clipped by 5 bases and J by 6 bases; unmatched bases: 7. From germline, CDR1 is MNHEY and CDR2 SMNVEV (reference sequence). The CDR3 loop spans 14 amino acids. Here the CDR3 DNA reads TGTGCCAGCAGTCTCGGGACAGGGGTTACCGAGCAGTACTTC. As protein: CASSLGTGVTEQYF.

The chain recombines TRBV2 with TRBJ1-1; D ambiguous. Trimming shortened V by 2 bases and J by 1 base, and 8 bases separated the two germline ends. The CDR3 runs to 14 residues. CDR1 and CDR2 from the germline V gene are SNHLY and FYNNEI. The CDR3 region is CASSERGWNTEAFF. CDR3 in DNA: TGTGCCAGCAGTGAACGAGGGTGGAACACTGAAGCTTTCTTT.

The V and J genes are TRBV14 and TRBJ2-7; D is ambiguous. The CDR3 has 14 amino acids. V was shortened by 4 bases and J by 2 bases, with 12 bases between the two germline ends. Germline CDR1 and CDR2: SGHDN and FVKESK. Written as DNA, the CDR3 is TGTGCCAGCAGCCGCCCGATTTTTCCCTACGAGCAGTACTTC. It specifies CASSRPIFPYEQYF.

The chain joins TRBV29-1 to TRBJ1-3; D not certain. Trimming removed 8 bases from V and 4 bases from J, with 12 bases in between. CDR3 length equals 12 residues. Per germline, CDR1 SQVTM and CDR2 ANQGSEA. CDR3 protein: CSYGIGGNTIYF. In nucleotides, the CDR3 is TGCAGCTACGGGATCGGAGGAAACACCATATATTTT.

This sequence joins TRBV6-5 and TRBJ2-1; 14 positions agree with TRBD2. The CDR3 is 14 residues long. Germline V CDR1 and CDR2: MNHEY, SVGAGI. V lost 6 bases and J lost 9; bases outside the gene matches: 4. The CDR3 loop is CASRTGLAGVEQFF. As DNA, the CDR3 is TGTGCCAGCAGAACGGGACTAGCGGGAGTTGAGCAGTTCTTC.